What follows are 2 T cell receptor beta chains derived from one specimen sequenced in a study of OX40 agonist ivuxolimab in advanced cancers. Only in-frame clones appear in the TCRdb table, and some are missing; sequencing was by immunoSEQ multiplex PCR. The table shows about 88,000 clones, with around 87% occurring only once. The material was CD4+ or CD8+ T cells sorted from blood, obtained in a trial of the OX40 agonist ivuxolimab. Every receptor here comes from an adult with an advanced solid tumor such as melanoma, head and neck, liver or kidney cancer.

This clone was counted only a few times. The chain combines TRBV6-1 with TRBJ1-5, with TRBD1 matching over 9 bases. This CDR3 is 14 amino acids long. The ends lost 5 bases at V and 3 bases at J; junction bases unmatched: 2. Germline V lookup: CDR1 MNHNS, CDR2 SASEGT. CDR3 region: CASSTGGHNQPQHF. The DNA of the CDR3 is TGTGCCAGCAGTACAGGGGGCCACAATCAGCCCCAGCATTTT.

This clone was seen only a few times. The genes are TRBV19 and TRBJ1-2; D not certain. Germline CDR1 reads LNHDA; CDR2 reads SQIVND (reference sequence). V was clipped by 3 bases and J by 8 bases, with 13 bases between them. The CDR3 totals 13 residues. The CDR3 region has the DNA TGTGCCAGTAGTATCAGAGAGGGATTGGGCTACACCTTC. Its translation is CASSIREGLGYTF. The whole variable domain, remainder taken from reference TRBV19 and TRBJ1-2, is DGGITQSPKYLFRKEGQNVTLSCEQNLNHDAMYWYRQDPGQGLRLIYYSQIVNDFQKGDIAEGYSVSREKKESFPLTVTSAQKNPTAFYLCASSIREGLGYTFGSGTRLTVV.